Each of the 31 T cell receptor beta chains below was sequenced from the same sample in a study of cytomegalovirus exposure and HLA in healthy donors. A multiplex PCR was run with 60 Vbeta primers and 13 Jbeta primers. Repertoires were generated with immunoSEQ multiplex PCR, while TCRdb's copy carries only in-frame clones and drops some. The data show around 150,000 clones, 75% to 85% seen once. The sequencing input was PBMCs. The receptors come from a man aged 50-59 years in good health and CMV-seropositive.

The chain joins TRBV11-3 to TRBJ2-1; 10 bases are shared with TRBD1. The CDR3 totals 16 residues. Germline V gene lookup returns CDR1 SGHNT and CDR2 YENEEA. V gave up 5 bases and J gave up 1 base; unmatched junction bases: 5. The CDR3 protein is CASSPGQGRSYNEQFF. The CDR3 DNA reads TGTGCCAGCAGCCCGGGACAGGGGCGATCCTACAATGAGCAGTTCTTC.

This rearrangement joins TRBV20-1 to TRBJ2-5; D is uncertain. Trimming cost V 4 bases and J 5 bases, with 8 bases left between them. The CDR3 loop spans 11 amino acids. The germline V gene has CDR1 DFQATT and CDR2 SNEGSKA (reference sequence). The CDR3 spells CSATSSETQYF. The CDR3 nucleotides are TGCAGTGCTACCTCCTCCGAGACCCAGTACTTC.

The gene calls are TRBV9 and TRBJ1-4; D is unresolved. The CDR3 has 14 amino acids. Trimming pared 0 bases from V and 2 bases from J, leaving 5 bases between. The germline V gene encodes CDR1 SGDLS and CDR2 YYNGEE. The CDR3 bases are TGTGCCAGCAGCGTAGACGGGACTAATGAAAAACTGTTTTTT. It specifies CASSVDGTNEKLFF.

Only a few counts were recorded for this clone. This rearrangement joins TRBV11-3 to TRBJ2-1; a weak D match, TRBD2 (5 bases). V was trimmed by 0 bases and J by 0 bases, leaving 6 bases between them. Germline assignment: CDR1 SGHNT and CDR2 YENEEA. The CDR3 is made up of 15 amino acids. CDR3 protein: CASSLDSASYNEQFF. In DNA form, the CDR3 reads TGTGCCAGCAGCTTAGATAGCGCCTCCTACAATGAGCAGTTCTTC.

The rearrangement uses TRBV12-5 and TRBJ1-1, with D perhaps TRBD1 (6 bases). The ends were cut back, 6 bases at V and 4 bases at J, with 9 bases in the middle. The germline CDR1 and CDR2 sequences are LGHNT and FRNRAP. The CDR3 loop spans 12 amino acids. The CDR3 spells CASGQGFTEAFF. CDR3 DNA sequence: TGTGCTAGTGGCCAGGGGTTCACTGAAGCTTTCTTT.

The genes are TRBV5-8 and TRBJ2-2, with a weak D call TRBD1 (5 bases). This CDR3 has 13 residues. Deletions cut 4 bases from V and 6 bases from J, with 10 bases between. Germline V gene lookup returns CDR1 SGHTS and CDR2 YDEGEE. In nucleotides, the CDR3 is TGTGCCAGCAGCATTCCAGGGTCCGGGGAGCTGTTTTTT. This codes for CASSIPGSGELFF.

The chain couples TRBV6-4 to TRBJ2-7; 7 nucleotides match TRBD1. This CDR3 is 15 amino acids long. The V gene's germline CDR1 is MRHNA and CDR2 SNTAGT. After removal of 6 bases from V and 2 bases from J, the junction contained 10 bases not matched to a gene. CDR3 bases: TGTGCCAGCAGCACCGGGACAGAGTTCACCTACGAGCAGTACGTC. It is translated as CASSTGTEFTYEQYV.

In its sample, this clone was seen a few times. This chain connects TRBV5-1 to TRBJ1-1, with 9 bases that match TRBD1. Trimming cost V 5 bases and J 4 bases; bases outside gene matches: 9. The CDR3 spans 15 residues. Germline CDR1 and CDR2: SGHRS and YFSETQ. The CDR3, as DNA: TGCGCCAGCAGGGAGGGACAGGGATCGGGCACTGAAGCTTTCTTT. It encodes CASREGQGSGTEAFF.

The chain carries TRBV28 and TRBJ2-3, with 7 bases fitting TRBD2. V trimming: 5 bases; J trimming: 10 bases; junction bases outside the gene matches: 9. CDR1 is MDHEN, CDR2 SYDVKM, per germline. The CDR3 runs 13 residues. CDR3 protein: CASSGGLPGAQYF. CDR3 coding DNA: TGTGCCAGCAGTGGGGGACTACCAGGAGCGCAGTATTTT.

This chain joins TRBV7-6 and TRBJ2-1, with TRBD1 identical over 9 bases. The CDR3 covers 14 residues. The junction had 5 bases not matched to a gene; V was cut back by 6 bases and J by 5 bases. Germline loops: CDR1 SGHVS, CDR2 FNYEAQ. The CDR3 region has the DNA TGTGCCAGCAGTTTTAGGACAGGGGACAATGAGCAGTTCTTC. Translating gives CASSFRTGDNEQFF.

The chain recombines TRBV5-4 with TRBJ2-3; TRBD2 matches 10 bases. The CDR3 has 17 amino acids. Germline V gene lookup returns CDR1 SGHNT and CDR2 YYREEE (reference sequence). With V trimmed by 5 bases and J by 2 bases, 11 bases remained unmatched. The CDR3 protein is CASRVGLADSYTDTQYF. CDR3 sequence (DNA): TGTGCCAGCAGGGTTGGACTAGCGGATTCCTACACAGATACGCAGTATTTT.

The V call is TRBV5-6, the J call TRBJ1-1, with no clear D. V dropped 2 bases and J dropped 4 bases, with 21 bases sitting between them. Germline V lookup: CDR1 SGHDT, CDR2 YYEEEE. The CDR3 extends over 17 amino acids. CDR3 in amino acids: CASSLADIRPVPTEAFF. CDR3 nucleotide sequence: TGTGCCAGCAGCTTAGCTGACATCCGGCCGGTTCCCACTGAAGCTTTCTTT.

CDR3 sequence (DNA): TGTGCCAGCAGCCACAGGGGTAACGAGCAGTACTTC. Protein product: CASSHRGNEQYF. The gene calls are TRBV4-2 and TRBJ2-5, with D perhaps TRBD1 (6 bases). The J call may be faulty, since TRBJ2-7 better matches the DNA end. CDR1 is LGHNA and CDR2 is YNFKEQ in the germline V gene. This CDR3 region has 12 residues.

The chain is built from TRBV27 and TRBJ2-5; 7 positions agree with TRBD2. The CDR3 loop spans 18 amino acids. Looked up from germline, CDR1 is MNHEY and CDR2 is SMNVEV (reference sequence). The V gene end was trimmed by 0 bases and the J gene end by 4 bases; junction bases not matched to a gene: 14. Here the CDR3 DNA reads TGTGCCAGCAGTTTATCCGGGGTAGCGGGCCTATACCCAGAGACCCAGTACTTC. It encodes CASSLSGVAGLYPETQYF.

V is TRBV5-1 and J is TRBJ1-1; D is undetermined. The V end lost 0 bases, the J end lost 2 bases, and 8 bases lay between the germline ends. Germline lookup yields CDR1 SGHRS and CDR2 YFSETQ. The CDR3 extends over 14 amino acids. The CDR3 sequence is CASSLAQSNTEAFF. CDR3 sequence (DNA): TGCGCCAGCAGCTTGGCCCAGTCCAACACTGAAGCTTTCTTT.

A single count supports this clone. The CDR3 DNA reads TGTGCCAGCAGCTTAGGCAGCCGAAGCGGCACAGATACGCAGTATTTT. Protein: CASSLGSRSGTDTQYF. The chain links TRBV7-8 to TRBJ2-3; no firm D call. The CDR3 is made up of 16 amino acids. Trimming took off 1 base at V and 1 base at J, with 12 bases between the two ends. Germline-derived CDR1 and CDR2 are SGHVS and FQNEAQ.

The V gene is TRBV2, the J gene TRBJ1-3; no firm D call. Between the trimmed V and J ends, which lost 6 bases and 4 bases, there was a span of 7 bases. The CDR3 is made up of 12 amino acids. Germline V gives CDR1 SNHLY, CDR2 FYNNEI. Here the CDR3 reads CASSQRGNTIYF. The CDR3 DNA sequence: TGTGCCAGCAGCCAACGGGGAAACACCATATATTTT. Filled out from reference TRBV2 and TRBJ1-3, the complete variable domain reads EPEVTQTPSHQVTQMGQEVILRCVPISNHLYFYWYRQILGQKVEFLVSFYNNEISEKSEIFDDQFSVERPDGSNFTLKIRSTKLEDSAMYFCASSQRGNTIYFGEGSWLTVV.

The J gene is TRBJ2-5, the V gene TRBV11-2; D perhaps matches TRBD1 (6 bases). CDR3 size: 13 residues. Trimming shortened V by 5 bases and J by 5 bases, and 12 bases separated the two germline ends. Germline CDR1 reads SGHAT; CDR2 reads FQNNGV. CDR3 region: CASSRTVDETQYF. In DNA, the CDR3 is TGTGCCAGCAGCAGGACAGTCGATGAGACCCAGTACTTC.

V is TRBV11-3 and J is TRBJ1-1; no reliable D call. Germline CDR1 and CDR2: SGHNT and YENEEA. The CDR3 loop spans 12 amino acids. The germline V and J ends were trimmed by 5 bases and 7 bases, with 11 bases remaining between them. The CDR3 DNA sequence: TGTGCCAGCAGCCGCCGGGGTCTTGAAGCTTTCTTT. It encodes CASSRRGLEAFF.

The chain links TRBV27 to TRBJ2-2; TRBD1 might be the D (6 bases). The germline V and J ends were trimmed by 3 bases and 4 bases, with 12 bases remaining between them. The CDR3 runs 15 residues. Germline CDR1 reads MNHEY; CDR2 reads SMNVEV (reference sequence). This CDR3 reads CASSFFSRGTGELFF. CDR3 DNA: TGTGCCAGCAGTTTCTTTTCCAGGGGCACCGGGGAGCTGTTTTTT.

Comments on this clone: The same CDR3 can be traced to other DNA sequences in this sample. V and J are TRBV5-1 and TRBJ2-3; D gene unclear. The CDR3 extends over 16 amino acids. Germline assignment: CDR1 SGHRS and CDR2 YFSETQ. Trimming pared 0 bases from V and 1 base from J, leaving 12 bases between. The chain's CDR3 is CASSLGLALGTDTQYF. The DNA of the CDR3 is TGCGCCAGCAGCTTGGGACTGGCGCTTGGCACAGATACGCAGTATTTT.

The chain combines TRBV6-1 with TRBJ2-5; TRBD1 agrees at 7 bases. The J call is uncertain, as TRBJ2-7 better fits the DNA end. The CDR3 covers 13 residues. The V gene's germline CDR1 is MNHNS and CDR2 SASEGT. DNA of the CDR3: TGTGCCAGCAGGTCCCGGGACAGCTACGAGCAGTACTTC. Residues: CASRSRDSYEQYF.

The chain couples TRBV7-3 to TRBJ2-2; TRBD2 might be the D (6 bases). This CDR3 comprises 13 residues. Trimming removed 6 bases at V and 4 bases at J, with 9 bases between. Germline V gene data show CDR1 as SGHTA and CDR2 as FQGTGA. CDR3 amino acids: CASSHGGTGELFF. The CDR3 region has the DNA TGTGCCAGCAGTCACGGGGGCACCGGGGAGCTGTTTTTT.

The rearrangement links TRBV7-3 to TRBJ1-1, with a possible D match to TRBD1 (6 bases). Germline V gene lookup returns CDR1 SGHTA and CDR2 FQGTGA. V lost 6 bases, J lost 9 bases, and 14 bases lay in between. This CDR3 contains 12 residues. CDR3 bases: TGTGCCAGCAGTCATAGCGGGGGCCAAGCTTTCTTT. Translated, it gives CASSHSGGQAFF.

The chain couples TRBV7-2 to TRBJ2-7; 15 bases are a match to TRBD2. V was clipped by 5 bases and J by 3 bases; unmatched bases: 11. The length of the CDR3 is 18 residues. Germline-derived CDR1 and CDR2 are SGHTA and FQGNSA. CDR3 in DNA: TGTGCCAGCAGCCCCGGCTGGACTAGCGGGGGGGGAGGCTACGAGCAGTACTTC. Protein sequence: CASSPGWTSGGGGYEQYF.

This sequence joins TRBV29-1 and TRBJ2-7; the D is unclear. The CDR3 runs to 13 residues. CDR1 is SQVTM, CDR2 ANQGSEA, per germline. V dropped 4 bases and J dropped 2 bases, with 12 bases sitting between them. The CDR3 here is CSVGVTPTYEQYF. The CDR3 DNA reads TGCAGCGTTGGAGTGACTCCTACCTACGAGCAGTACTTC.

V and J are TRBV5-1 and TRBJ1-1; 12 bases are a match to TRBD1. With 4 bases clipped from V and 3 bases from J, the junction kept 10 bases outside the gene matches. Germline V gene lookup returns CDR1 SGHRS and CDR2 YFSETQ. The CDR3 is made up of 17 amino acids. The CDR3: CASSPRDRGRIDTEAFF. The CDR3 bases are TGCGCCAGCAGCCCTCGGGACAGGGGGCGAATAGACACTGAAGCTTTCTTT.

This chain connects TRBV19 to TRBJ1-5; 7 nucleotides align to TRBD1. This CDR3 comprises 15 residues. Germline trimming cut 3 bases from V and 5 bases from J; bases unmatched to any gene: 7. From germline, CDR1 is LNHDA and CDR2 SQIVND (reference sequence). In DNA, the CDR3 is TGTGCCAGTAGTATGGGGACAGTGCGGGATCAGCCCCAGCATTTT. It specifies CASSMGTVRDQPQHF. Full variable domain (remainder filled in from reference TRBV19 and TRBJ1-5): DGGITQSPKYLFRKEGQNVTLSCEQNLNHDAMYWYRQDPGQGLRLIYYSQIVNDFQKGDIAEGYSVSREKKESFPLTVTSAQKNPTAFYLCASSMGTVRDQPQHFGDGTRLSIL.

The genes are TRBV27 and TRBJ2-2; 9 bases agree with TRBD2. V shed 1 base, J shed 7 bases, and the junction held 4 bases outside the gene matches. Germline V lookup: CDR1 MNHEY, CDR2 SMNVEV (reference sequence). This CDR3 spans 15 amino acids. This CDR3 is CASSLLAGGYGELFF. The CDR3 DNA reads as TGTGCCAGCAGTTTATTGGCGGGGGGGTACGGGGAGCTGTTTTTT.

This clone was detected only once. The chain combines TRBV11-2 with TRBJ2-1; 7 positions agree with TRBD2. Trimming at V came to 1 base and at J to 1 base, leaving 7 bases not matched to a gene. Germline V CDR1 and CDR2: SGHAT, FQNNGV. This CDR3 is built from 17 residues. In DNA form, the CDR3 reads TGTGCCAGCAGCTTAGTGAGCGGGGCCCTTTCCTACAATGAGCAGTTCTTC. This encodes CASSLVSGALSYNEQFF.

This clone has just one count. The chain couples TRBV2 to TRBJ2-3, with D possibly being TRBD1 (6 bases). The length of the CDR3 is 15 residues. The germline CDR1 and CDR2 sequences are SNHLY and FYNNEI. The V end was cut by 8 bases, the J end by 6 bases, with 21 bases between. The DNA of the CDR3 is TGTGCCAGCCGGGCCGGGGACAATTATGTTGATACGCAGTATTTT. It encodes CASRAGDNYVDTQYF.